The 28 T cell receptor beta chains below come from one sample, sequenced in a study of cytomegalovirus exposure and HLA in healthy donors. 13 Jbeta primers and 60 Vbeta primers were used for the PCR. TCRdb keeps only in-frame clones here, not all; method: immunoSEQ multiplex PCR. The sample lists fewer than 150,000 clones, roughly 80% seen once, with 1% in the top ten. The sequenced sample was PBMCs. Source of these receptors: a man aged 40-49 years in good health and CMV-seronegative.

The rearrangement links TRBV19 to TRBJ2-1; TRBD1 might be the D (5 bases). Trimming cost V 7 bases and J 9 bases, with 10 bases left between them. The CDR3 is 11 residues long. Germline CDR1 and CDR2: LNHDA and SQIVND (reference sequence). The CDR3 coding sequence is TGTGCCAGTAACAGGTACGGTGAGCAGTTCTTC. Protein: CASNRYGEQFF.

The J gene is TRBJ2-3, the V gene TRBV7-6; the match to TRBD2 covers 10 bases. The germline gives CDR1 SGHVS, CDR2 FNYEAQ. J was trimmed by 2 bases and V by 9 bases; bases with no gene match: 2. CDR3 length: 13 residues. CDR3 nucleotide sequence: TGTGCCAGTGGGACTAGCGCCACAGATACGCAGTATTTT. It yields the protein CASGTSATDTQYF. Full variable domain (outside the CDR3, taken from reference TRBV7-6 and TRBJ2-3): GAGVSQSPRYKVTKRGQDVALRCDPISGHVSLYWYRQALGQGPEFLTYFNYEAQQDKSGLPNDRFSAERPEGSISTLTIQRTEQRDSAMYRCASGTSATDTQYFGPGTRLTVL.

The chain is built from TRBV27 and TRBJ2-2, with a weak D call TRBD1 (6 bases). V was shortened by 2 bases and J by 4 bases, with 14 bases between the two germline ends. Germline V gene data show CDR1 as MNHEY and CDR2 as SMNVEV (reference sequence). The CDR3 is 16 residues long. The CDR3 reads CASSLGDKRSTGELFF. CDR3 DNA sequence: TGTGCCAGCAGTTTAGGGGACAAAAGAAGCACCGGGGAGCTGTTTTTT.

CDR3 nucleotides: TGTGCCAGCACACTCGCGGGAGGCCGAGATACGCAGTATTTT. It yields the protein CASTLAGGRDTQYF. The chain employs TRBV28 and TRBJ2-3, with TRBD2 matching over 8 bases. The V segment lost 7 bases and the J segment 5 bases; nucleotides outside the gene matches: 8. Germline loops: CDR1 MDHEN, CDR2 SYDVKM. This CDR3 contains 14 residues.

In regard to this clone: The sample carries other DNA sequences with the same CDR3. This rearrangement joins TRBV29-1 to TRBJ1-1, with a tentative D call TRBD1 (5 bases). V lost 5 bases and J 1 base, leaving 11 bases between the germline ends. This CDR3 has 13 amino acids. Germline loops: CDR1 SQVTM, CDR2 ANQGSEA. The CDR3, as DNA: TGCAGCGTTTTGGAACAGGCGAACACTGAAGCTTTCTTT. The encoded protein is CSVLEQANTEAFF. The whole variable domain, filled in from reference TRBV29-1 and TRBJ1-1, reads SAVISQKPSRDICQRGTSLTIQCQVDSQVTMMFWYRQQPGQSLTLIATANQGSEATYESGFVIDKFPISRPNLTFSTLTVSNMSPEDSSIYLCSVLEQANTEAFFGQGTRLTVV.

The rearrangement joins TRBV7-7 to TRBJ2-5; the match to TRBD2 covers 7 bases. This CDR3 contains 15 residues. Germline trimming cut 1 base from V and 0 bases from J; bases unmatched to any gene: 2. Germline V gene data show CDR1 as SSHAT and CDR2 as FNYEAQ (reference sequence). Here the CDR3 reads CASSLDGGYQETQYF. The CDR3 DNA reads as TGTGCCAGCAGCTTAGACGGGGGGTACCAAGAGACCCAGTACTTC. The full variable domain, with the rest looked up from reference TRBV7-7 and TRBJ2-5, is GAGVSQSPRYKVTKRGQDVTLRCDPISSHATLYWYQQALGQGPEFLTYFNYEAQPDKSGLPSDRFSAERPEGSISTLTIQRTEQRDSAMYRCASSLDGGYQETQYFGPGTRLLVL.

This clone was detected a few times. The J gene is TRBJ2-7, the V gene TRBV28; perhaps TRBD2 as D (5 bases). V was trimmed by 2 bases and J by 4 bases, leaving 6 bases between them. The germline CDR1 and CDR2 sequences are MDHEN and SYDVKM. The CDR3 is 12 amino acids. The CDR3 loop reads CASSLEGYEQYF. DNA of the CDR3: TGTGCCAGCAGTTTAGAGGGATACGAGCAGTACTTC.

With regard to this clone: Other DNA variants within this sample encode the same CDR3. DNA for the CDR3: TGTGCCAGCAGTGAAGGGCAGAACCAAGAGACCCAGTACTTC. Translating gives CASSEGQNQETQYF. The chain couples TRBV6-1 to TRBJ2-5, with D unresolved. V was pared by 1 base and J by 0 bases, with 6 bases between. The CDR3 contains 14 residues. Germline V CDR1 and CDR2: MNHNS, SASEGT.

The chain recombines TRBV7-9 with TRBJ2-3, with D unclear. V was shortened by 2 bases and J by 4 bases, with 7 bases between the two germline ends. CDR3 length equals 13 residues. Germline lookup yields CDR1 SEHNR and CDR2 FQNEAQ (reference sequence). The CDR3 DNA follows: TGTGCCAGCAGCTTAACCCGGGCAGATACGCAGTATTTT. Translating gives CASSLTRADTQYF.

This clone was counted only a few times. V and J are TRBV7-9 and TRBJ1-2, with 9 bases fitting TRBD1. The CDR3 spans 12 residues. Unmatched junction bases numbered 7, after V lost 11 bases and J lost 6 bases. Germline loops: CDR1 SEHNR, CDR2 FQNEAQ (reference sequence). The CDR3 DNA is TGTGCCGGGGACAGGGAATCGGATGGCTACACCTTC. Protein sequence: CAGDRESDGYTF.

Details on this clone: Without the conserved terminal phenylalanine or tryptophan, this CDR3 likely stems from a read error. This rearrangement joins TRBV30 to TRBJ1-5; 7 bases map to TRBD1. The CDR3 runs 20 residues. In germline, CDR1 is GTSNPN, CDR2 SVGIG (reference sequence). Unmatched junction bases numbered 21, after V lost 2 bases and J lost 2 bases. The CDR3 nucleotides read TGTGCCTGGAGTAGGGGGCTTGTTTTCGGGACTCCCGGGGGCAATCAGCCCCAGCATGTT. Its translation: CAWSRGLVFGTPGGNQPQHV.

The chain is built from TRBV5-6 and TRBJ1-1, with D unresolved. With 2 bases removed from V and 1 base from J, the gap between germline ends came to 9 bases. Germline CDR1 reads SGHDT; CDR2 reads YYEEEE. The CDR3 spans 14 residues. CDR3 residues: CASSFVSQNTEAFF. In DNA, the CDR3 is TGTGCCAGCAGCTTTGTAAGCCAGAACACTGAAGCTTTCTTT.

The chain carries TRBV5-5 and TRBJ1-6; the match to TRBD1 covers 7 bases. V lost 3 bases to trimming and J lost 6 bases; unmatched junction nucleotides: 9. This CDR3 is built from 16 residues. Germline CDR1 is SGHKS and CDR2 is YYEKEE (reference sequence). DNA of the CDR3: TGTGCCAGCAGCTGGGCCCGACAGGGAGGTAATTCACCCCTCCACTTT. It specifies CASSWARQGGNSPLHF.

The chain links TRBV19 to TRBJ1-4; D is unresolved. Trimming left V 6 bases short and J 4 bases short, with 12 bases between. The CDR3 runs 14 residues. Germline CDR1 reads LNHDA; CDR2 reads SQIVND (reference sequence). The CDR3 DNA reads as TGTGCCAGTAGCTGGCAGGCACTTAATGAAAAACTGTTTTTT. The encoded protein is CASSWQALNEKLFF.

The chain combines TRBV4-2 with TRBJ1-5; 7 bases match TRBD1. Germline values: CDR1 LGHNA, CDR2 YNFKEQ. V was pared by 1 base and J by 3 bases, with 6 bases of the junction left unmatched. This CDR3 is built from 16 residues. CDR3 residues: CASSQGGGVDNQPQHF. The DNA of the CDR3 is TGTGCCAGCAGCCAAGGAGGGGGCGTAGACAATCAGCCCCAGCATTTT.

This chain joins TRBV6-6 and TRBJ1-4; a possible D gene is TRBD1 (5 bases). Deletions cut 6 bases from V and 4 bases from J, with 12 bases between. This CDR3 contains 14 residues. CDR1 is MNHNY and CDR2 is SVGAGI in the germline V gene (reference sequence). CDR3 amino acids: CASSWGGVNEKLFF. CDR3 bases: TGTGCCAGCAGCTGGGGGGGGGTTAATGAAAAACTGTTTTTT.

This chain links TRBV15 with TRBJ1-2, with 8 nucleotides matching TRBD1. Germline V gene sequence: CDR1 LNHNV, CDR2 YYDKDF (reference sequence). The CDR3 is made up of 15 amino acids. V gave up 1 base and J gave up 3 bases; unmatched junction bases: 4. The CDR3 protein is CATSRAGQGDYGYTF. Here the CDR3 DNA reads TGTGCCACCAGCAGAGCCGGACAGGGTGACTATGGCTACACCTTC.

The chain has TRBV2 and TRBJ2-7, with TRBD1 matching over 7 bases. Germline CDR1 SNHLY, CDR2 FYNNEI. The CDR3 spans 12 residues. Germline trimming cut 5 bases from V and 6 bases from J; bases unmatched to any gene: 4. The CDR3 loop reads CASSQDRREQYF. In nucleotides, the CDR3 is TGTGCCAGCAGTCAGGACAGGCGCGAGCAGTACTTC. Full variable domain (rest looked up from reference TRBV2 and TRBJ2-7): EPEVTQTPSHQVTQMGQEVILRCVPISNHLYFYWYRQILGQKVEFLVSFYNNEISEKSEIFDDQFSVERPDGSNFTLKIRSTKLEDSAMYFCASSQDRREQYFGPGTRLTVT.

V and J are TRBV10-3 and TRBJ2-2; possibly TRBD2 for D (5 bases). Trimming stripped 0 bases from V and 5 bases from J, with 13 bases between. The CDR3 spans 16 residues. Germline V gene data show CDR1 as ENHRY and CDR2 as SYGVKD. Here the CDR3 reads CAISESSGIGTGELFF. CDR3 in DNA: TGTGCCATCAGTGAGTCGTCGGGGATTGGGACCGGGGAGCTGTTTTTT.

The chain recombines TRBV6-1 with TRBJ2-2; 8 bases map to TRBD1. Germline values: CDR1 MNHNS, CDR2 SASEGT. Trimming took 5 bases from V and 2 from J; bases not matched to a gene: 4. The CDR3 runs to 15 residues. The CDR3 DNA follows: TGTGCCAGCAGTCCCGGGACAGGTAACACCGGGGAGCTGTTTTTT. This sequence encodes CASSPGTGNTGELFF.

This clone was counted between two and nine times. The rearrangement uses TRBV2 and TRBJ2-7; possibly TRBD1 for D (5 bases). CDR3 length: 15 residues. Germline V CDR1 and CDR2: SNHLY, FYNNEI. V lost 1 base to trimming and J lost 2 bases, with 12 bases between them. CDR3 nucleotides: TGTGCCAGCAGTGAAGTTCAGACAGTTACCTACGAGCAGTACTTC. This gives the protein CASSEVQTVTYEQYF.

A remark on this clone: This CDR3 is also generated by other DNA sequences in the sample. The gene calls are TRBV5-1 and TRBJ2-7; TRBD2 aligns across 9 bases. Germline CDR1 reads SGHRS; CDR2 reads YFSETQ. Trimming removed 0 bases from V and 3 bases from J; junction bases left unmatched: 4. The CDR3 sequence is 15 residues long. CDR3 in DNA: TGCGCCAGCAGCTTGGGAGGTAGCGGGAGCTACGAGCAGTACTTC. Translated: CASSLGGSGSYEQYF.

V usage is TRBV19 and J usage is TRBJ2-1; tentative D call: TRBD2 (7 bases). Germline CDR1 LNHDA, CDR2 SQIVND (reference sequence). V dropped 6 bases and J dropped 7 bases, with 16 bases sitting between them. This CDR3 spans 14 amino acids. CDR3 nucleotide sequence: TGTGCCAGTAGGGGGCAGGGAGGGGGTAATGAGCAGTTCTTC. Translation gives CASRGQGGGNEQFF.

This clone was picked up a small number of times. The chain is built from TRBV5-1 and TRBJ2-7; a possible D gene is TRBD1 (6 bases). CDR1 is SGHRS and CDR2 is YFSETQ in the germline V gene. Trimming removed 7 bases at V and 7 bases at J, with 15 bases between. The CDR3 runs to 12 residues. CDR3 residues: CASGRGRDEQYF. The CDR3 region has the DNA TGCGCCAGCGGCAGGGGTAGGGATGAGCAGTACTTC. Combining the CDR3 with reference TRBV5-1 and TRBJ2-7 gives the whole variable domain KAGVTQTPRYLIKTRGQQVTLSCSPISGHRSVSWYQQTPGQGLQFLFEYFSETQRNKGNFPGRFSGRQFSNSRSEMNVSTLELGDSALYLCASGRGRDEQYFGPGTRLTVT.

The rearrangement links TRBV7-9 to TRBJ1-1; D possibly corresponds to TRBD1 (5 bases). Trimming pared 5 bases from V and 3 bases from J, leaving 10 bases between. The V gene's germline CDR1 is SEHNR and CDR2 FQNEAQ (reference sequence). The CDR3 runs to 13 residues. The CDR3 DNA sequence: TGTGCCAGCAGCCCAGGGAGGGACACTGAAGCTTTCTTT. Translation gives CASSPGRDTEAFF.

The chain employs TRBV12-2 and TRBJ1-1. TRBV12-2 is shown as a pseudogene. The CDR3 loop spans 14 amino acids. The CDR3 reads CASRLNWCRTEAFF. CDR3 nucleotides: TGTGCAAGTCGCTTAAATTGGTGTAGAACTGAAGCTTTCTTT.

The CDR3 coding sequence is TGTGCCAGCAGCCCGGACAGTGGCGGGGAGCTGTTTTTT. This sequence encodes CASSPDSGGELFF. The chain has TRBV7-9 and TRBJ2-2; the D gene is possibly TRBD1 (6 bases). The CDR3 extends over 13 amino acids. Trimming removed 5 bases from V and 7 bases from J, with 11 bases in between. Germline CDR1 SEHNR, CDR2 FQNEAQ (reference sequence).

This clone came up once. Other DNA sequences of this sample code for an identical CDR3. The chain has TRBV2 and TRBJ1-1; D remains unclear. The V end was cut by 4 bases, the J end by 2 bases, with 8 bases between. Germline V CDR1 and CDR2: SNHLY, FYNNEI. This CDR3 spans 13 amino acids. In DNA, the CDR3 is TGTGCCAGCAGTGGGGGAGGAAACACTGAAGCTTTCTTT. Translating gives CASSGGGNTEAFF.